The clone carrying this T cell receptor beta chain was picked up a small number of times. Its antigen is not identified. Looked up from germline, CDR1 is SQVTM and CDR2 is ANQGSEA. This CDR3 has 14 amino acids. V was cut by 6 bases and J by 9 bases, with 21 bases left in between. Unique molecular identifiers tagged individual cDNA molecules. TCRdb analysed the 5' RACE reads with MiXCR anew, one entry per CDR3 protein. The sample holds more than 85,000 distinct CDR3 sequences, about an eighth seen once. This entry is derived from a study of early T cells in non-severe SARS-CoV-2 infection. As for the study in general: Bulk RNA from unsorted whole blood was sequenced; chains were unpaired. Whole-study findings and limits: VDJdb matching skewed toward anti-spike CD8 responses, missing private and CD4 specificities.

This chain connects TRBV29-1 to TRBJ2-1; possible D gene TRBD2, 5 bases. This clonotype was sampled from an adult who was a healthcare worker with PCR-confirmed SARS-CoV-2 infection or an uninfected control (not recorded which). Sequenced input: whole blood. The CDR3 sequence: CSVRAESASPEQFF. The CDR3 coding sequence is TGCAGCGTCCGAGCGGAATCGGCTTCTCCTGAGCAGTTCTTC.